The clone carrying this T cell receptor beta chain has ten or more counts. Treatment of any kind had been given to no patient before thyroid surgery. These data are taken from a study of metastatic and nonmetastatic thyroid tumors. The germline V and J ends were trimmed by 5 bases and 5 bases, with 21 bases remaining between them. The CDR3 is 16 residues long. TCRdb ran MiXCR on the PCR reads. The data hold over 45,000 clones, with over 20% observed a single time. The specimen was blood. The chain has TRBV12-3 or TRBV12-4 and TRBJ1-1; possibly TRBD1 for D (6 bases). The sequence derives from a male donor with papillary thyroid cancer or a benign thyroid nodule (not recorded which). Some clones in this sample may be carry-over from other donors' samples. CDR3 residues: CASSPRDGGRGTEAFF. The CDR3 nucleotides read TGTGCCAGCAGTCCTCGGGACGGGGGCCGCGGGACTGAAGCTTTCTTT.